These 2 T cell receptor beta chains share one sample of origin, sequenced in a study of T cell changes during pregnancy in multiple sclerosis. Sequencing was performed with immunoSEQ multiplex PCR; in TCRdb, only in-frame clones are kept and a portion is missing. The sample lists tens of thousands of clones, over 95% seen once, with 2% to 2.5% in the top ten. The sample in question was CD8+ T cells from peripheral blood mononuclear cells, obtained after pregnancy. All receptors derive from a female donor with multiple sclerosis, enrolled in a pregnancy study.

The chain joins TRBV30 to TRBJ2-5, with 10 bases that match TRBD2. The CDR3 runs to 19 residues. With 0 bases clipped from V and 2 bases from J, the junction kept 15 bases outside the gene matches. Germline lookup yields CDR1 GTSNPN and CDR2 SVGIG (reference sequence). The CDR3 DNA reads TGTGCCTGGAGTGTTCGCTTGGCTAGCGGGAGCGGGAGGCAAGAGACCCAGTACTTC. This codes for CAWSVRLASGSGRQETQYF.

The rearrangement uses TRBV29-1 and TRBJ2-7; D might be TRBD1 (6 bases). Germline V CDR1 and CDR2: SQVTM, ANQGSEA. V shed 5 bases and J shed 0 bases, with 11 bases lying between them. This CDR3 spans 13 amino acids. CDR3 in DNA: TGCAGCGTTCGTATGACAGGCTCCTACGAGCAGTACTTC. It codes for CSVRMTGSYEQYF.